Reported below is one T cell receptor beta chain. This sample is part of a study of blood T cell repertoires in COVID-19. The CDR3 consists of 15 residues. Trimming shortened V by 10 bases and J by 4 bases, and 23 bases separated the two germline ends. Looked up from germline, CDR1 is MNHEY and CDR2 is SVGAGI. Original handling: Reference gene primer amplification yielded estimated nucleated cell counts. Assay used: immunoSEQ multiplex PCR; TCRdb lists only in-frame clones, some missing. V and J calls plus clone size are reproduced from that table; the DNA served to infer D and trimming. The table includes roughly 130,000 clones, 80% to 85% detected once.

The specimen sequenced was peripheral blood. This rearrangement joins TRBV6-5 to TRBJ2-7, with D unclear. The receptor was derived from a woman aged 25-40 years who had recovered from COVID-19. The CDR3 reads CATRVGTKNFYEQYF. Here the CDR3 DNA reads TGTGCCACCCGGGTGGGTACCAAGAATTTTTACGAGCAGTACTTC.